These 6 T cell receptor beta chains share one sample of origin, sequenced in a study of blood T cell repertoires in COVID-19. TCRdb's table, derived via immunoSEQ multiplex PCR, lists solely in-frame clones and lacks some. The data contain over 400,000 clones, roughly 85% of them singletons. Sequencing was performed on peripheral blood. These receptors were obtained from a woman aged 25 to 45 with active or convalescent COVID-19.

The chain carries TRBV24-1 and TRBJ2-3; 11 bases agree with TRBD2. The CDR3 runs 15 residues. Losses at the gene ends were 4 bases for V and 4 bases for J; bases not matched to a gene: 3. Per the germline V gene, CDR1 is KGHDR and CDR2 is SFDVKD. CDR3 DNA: TGTGCCACCAGTGAAGTAGCGGGAGGGCCAGATACGCAGTATTTT. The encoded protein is CATSEVAGGPDTQYF.

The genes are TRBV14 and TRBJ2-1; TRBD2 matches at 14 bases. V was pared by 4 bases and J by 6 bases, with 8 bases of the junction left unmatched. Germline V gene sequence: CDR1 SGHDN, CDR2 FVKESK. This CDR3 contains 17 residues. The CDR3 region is CASSLRTSGGSGNEQFF. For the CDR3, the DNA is TGTGCCAGCAGCCTGAGGACTAGCGGGGGGTCAGGCAATGAGCAGTTCTTC.

The CDR3 spells CASSPSAGGLYNEQFF. The CDR3, as DNA: TGTGCCAGCAGTCCCAGCGCAGGGGGCCTCTACAATGAGCAGTTCTTC. J is TRBJ2-1 and V is TRBV6-2 or TRBV6-3; 8 positions agree with TRBD1. The germline V gene has CDR1 MNHEY and CDR2 SVGEGT. The CDR3 contains 16 residues. V lost 5 bases to trimming and J lost 3 bases; unmatched junction nucleotides: 9.

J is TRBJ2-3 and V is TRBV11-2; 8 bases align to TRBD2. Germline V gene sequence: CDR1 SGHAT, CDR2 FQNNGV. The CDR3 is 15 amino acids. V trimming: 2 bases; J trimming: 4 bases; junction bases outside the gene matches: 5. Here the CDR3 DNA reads TGTGCCAGCAGCTTATACGGGAGGGAGTCAGATACGCAGTATTTT. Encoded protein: CASSLYGRESDTQYF.

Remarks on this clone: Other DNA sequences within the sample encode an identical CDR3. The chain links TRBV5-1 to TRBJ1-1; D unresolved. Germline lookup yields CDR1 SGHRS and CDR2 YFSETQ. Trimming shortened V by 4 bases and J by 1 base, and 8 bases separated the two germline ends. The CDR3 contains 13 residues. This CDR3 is CASSPTQNTEAFF. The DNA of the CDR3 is TGCGCCAGCAGCCCGACACAGAACACTGAAGCTTTCTTT.

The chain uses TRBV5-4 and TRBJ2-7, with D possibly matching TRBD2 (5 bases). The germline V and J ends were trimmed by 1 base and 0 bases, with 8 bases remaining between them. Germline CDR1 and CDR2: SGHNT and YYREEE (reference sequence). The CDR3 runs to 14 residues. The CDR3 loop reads CASSLSGSSYEQYF. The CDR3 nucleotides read TGTGCCAGCAGCTTGTCGGGGAGCTCCTACGAGCAGTACTTC.